This T cell receptor (beta chain) was obtained from a study of control samples from healthy donors and cancer patients. Sequencing used immunoSEQ multiplex PCR; TCRdb keeps in-frame clones, though not all of them. Found here are about 80,000 clones, 80% to 90% of them singletons; the top ten hold under 14%. Germline loops: CDR1 SGHNT, CDR2 YENEEA. V was clipped by 4 bases and J by 8 bases, with 6 bases between them. The CDR3 is 11 amino acids. The TCR originated in a man in his 60s with head and neck cancer. The gene calls are TRBV11-3 and TRBJ2-1; D might be TRBD1 (5 bases). The sample was PBMCs. Written as DNA, the CDR3 is TGTGCCAGCAGCTGGGGCGATGAGCAGTTCTTC. Translated, it gives CASSWGDEQFF.